This passage covers 26 T cell receptor beta chains from one sample sequenced in a study of regulatory T cells in long-lasting Graves disease. As to time point: newly diagnosed GD, antithyroid drugs for less than 3 months. RNA from PBMCs was the source of the TCR library. Through Arm-PCR of CDR3 regions and iRepertoire HTBI primers, TCR beta libraries were built. From the multiplex PCR reads, TCRdb called clonotypes with MiXCR, one entry per CDR3 protein. The sample includes hundreds of thousands of distinct CDR3 sequences, about 14% of them seen just once. A further study also used this sample, focusing on T cells in Graves' hyperthyroidism and ophthalmopathy.

Material: peripheral blood mononuclear cells (PBMCs), obtained at new diagnosis, from a patient treated with antithyroid drugs. These receptors were collected from a man aged 30 to 45 with Graves disease.

This clonotype was observed a few times. The chain has TRBV3-1 and TRBJ2-7, with 7 bases matching TRBD2. CDR1 and CDR2 (germline): LGHDT, YNNKEL (reference sequence). This CDR3 is built from 15 residues. Trimming removed 3 bases from V and 3 bases from J; junction bases left unmatched: 8. The CDR3 DNA is TGTGCCAGCAGCCACATGGGGGGGAAAAGCTACGAGCAGTACTTC. Amino acid sequence: CASSHMGGKSYEQYF.

J is TRBJ2-2 and V is TRBV5-1, with 9 positions matching TRBD1. The CDR3 has 15 amino acids. With 4 bases clipped from V and 6 bases from J, the junction kept 7 bases outside the gene matches. From germline, CDR1 is SGHRS and CDR2 YFSETQ. CDR3 protein: CASSPTGTGPGELFF. The CDR3 DNA reads TGCGCCAGCAGCCCAACCGGGACAGGGCCCGGGGAGCTGTTTTTT.

The chain combines TRBV6-5 with TRBJ2-7; D may be TRBD1 (6 bases). Trimming left V 2 bases short and J 2 bases short, with 13 bases between. Germline V gene sequence: CDR1 MNHEY, CDR2 SVGAGI. The CDR3 spans 15 residues. CDR3 amino acids: CASSYGQGQTYEQYF. In nucleotides, the CDR3 is TGTGCCAGCAGTTACGGGCAGGGGCAAACCTACGAGCAGTACTTC.

With respect to this clonotype: A read error may explain this, as a much larger clone is one base away. The chain links TRBV2 to TRBJ1-2; D is unresolved. CDR1 SNHLY and CDR2 FYNNEI come from the germline V gene. Trimming shortened V by 5 bases and J by 2 bases, and 15 bases separated the two germline ends. The CDR3 is 15 residues long. DNA of the CDR3: TGTGCCAGCAGTAGGCAGCAACGGATCAACTATGGCTACACCTTC. Protein product: CASSRQQRINYGYTF.

This clonotype was seen just once. Because the CDR3 is missing its conserved closing phenylalanine or tryptophan, this is likely a read error. CDR3 residues: CASSSGTRSSGANVLTL. DNA for the CDR3: TGTGCCAGCAGTTCTGGGACTCGGTCTTCTGGGGCCAACGTCCTGACTCTC. V gene TRBV6-9 combines with J gene TRBJ2-6, with D tentatively TRBD2 (6 bases). CDR1 is MNHGY, CDR2 SVAAGI, per germline. The CDR3 consists of 17 residues. Trimming shortened V by 4 bases and J by 1 base, and 14 bases separated the two germline ends.

Many counts were recorded for this clonotype. The chain carries TRBV27 and TRBJ2-5; 10 bases are a match to TRBD2. Trimming took 4 bases from V and 5 from J; bases not matched to a gene: 1. The CDR3 totals 13 residues. Germline loops: CDR1 MNHEY, CDR2 SMNVEV (reference sequence). CDR3 DNA sequence: TGTGCCAGCAGTTATAGCGGGAGGGAGACCCAGTACTTC. It yields the protein CASSYSGRETQYF.

This clonotype was found many times. The chain couples TRBV5-6 to TRBJ2-7; D is ambiguous. V lost 4 bases and J 2 bases, leaving 10 bases between the germline ends. Per germline, CDR1 SGHDT and CDR2 YYEEEE. This CDR3 region has 13 residues. The DNA of the CDR3 is TGTGCCAGCAGCCCGGTCTCAACCTACGAGCAGTACTTC. Translating gives CASSPVSTYEQYF.

This clonotype came up a few times. J is TRBJ1-1 and V is TRBV20-1, with TRBD1 matching over 7 bases. Germline loops: CDR1 DFQATT, CDR2 SNEGSKA (reference sequence). Trimming removed 8 bases from V and 5 bases from J; junction bases left unmatched: 8. The CDR3 is 12 residues long. The CDR3 spells CSFHRGGTEAFF. The CDR3 DNA follows: TGCAGTTTCCACAGGGGTGGGACTGAAGCTTTCTTT.

The chain carries TRBV2 and TRBJ2-7, with D perhaps matching TRBD2 (6 bases). Germline V gene lookup returns CDR1 SNHLY and CDR2 FYNNEI. CDR3 length equals 15 residues. Trimming removed 7 bases from V and 0 bases from J, with 16 bases in between. The CDR3 region is CASILSRDFSYEQYF. CDR3 in DNA: TGTGCCAGCATTCTCAGCCGGGACTTCTCCTACGAGCAGTACTTC. The entire variable domain, with the rest obtained from reference TRBV2 and TRBJ2-7, is as follows: EPEVTQTPSHQVTQMGQEVILRCVPISNHLYFYWYRQILGQKVEFLVSFYNNEISEKSEIFDDQFSVERPDGSNFTLKIRSTKLEDSAMYFCASILSRDFSYEQYFGPGTRLTVT.

Only a few counts were recorded for this clonotype. The rearrangement joins TRBV5-6 to TRBJ1-3; unclear D gene. This CDR3 comprises 15 residues. CDR1 and CDR2 (germline): SGHDT, YYEEEE. V was trimmed by 2 bases and J by 5 bases, leaving 14 bases between them. The CDR3 here is CASSLGTWARNTIYF. The CDR3 DNA is TGTGCCAGCAGCTTAGGTACCTGGGCTAGAAACACCATATATTTT. The whole variable domain, filled in from reference TRBV5-6 and TRBJ1-3, reads DAGVTQSPTHLIKTRGQQVTLRCSPKSGHDTVSWYQQALGQGPQFIFQYYEEEERQRGNFPDRFSGHQFPNYSSELNVNALLLGDSALYLCASSLGTWARNTIYFGEGSWLTVV.

V usage is TRBV20-1 and J usage is TRBJ2-7; 7 bases are shared with TRBD2. V was pared by 3 bases and J by 5 bases, with 7 bases of the junction left unmatched. The length of the CDR3 is 13 residues. The germline V gene encodes CDR1 DFQATT and CDR2 SNEGSKA (reference sequence). CDR3 in DNA: TGCAGTGCTAGTTCTAGCGGCCCTAACGAGCAGTACTTC. Its protein product is CSASSSGPNEQYF.

The sample holds a few counts of this clonotype. The gene calls are TRBV20-1 and TRBJ1-3, with 9 positions matching TRBD1. Per germline, CDR1 DFQATT and CDR2 SNEGSKA (reference sequence). The CDR3 loop spans 23 amino acids. Unmatched junction bases numbered 32, after V lost 1 base and J lost 7 bases. Here the CDR3 reads CSARANTGGPRGRGGPRGNTIYF. CDR3 in DNA: TGCAGTGCTAGAGCAAACACAGGGGGCCCCCGCGGGCGGGGGGGCCCCCGCGGGAACACCATATATTTT.

This clonotype was counted a few times. The chain is built from TRBV19 and TRBJ1-5; D remains ambiguous. In germline, CDR1 is LNHDA, CDR2 SQIVND (reference sequence). This CDR3 is 15 amino acids long. Trimming removed 4 bases from V and 1 base from J, with 11 bases in between. CDR3: CASSTQMASNQPQHF. CDR3 DNA: TGTGCCAGTAGTACCCAGATGGCCAGCAATCAGCCCCAGCATTTT.

This chain links TRBV6-2 or TRBV6-3 with TRBJ1-2; D uncertain. V dropped 7 bases and J dropped 2 bases, with 11 bases sitting between them. The germline gives CDR1 MNHEY, CDR2 SVGEGT. CDR3 size: 13 residues. The CDR3 region is CASTLTNNYGYTF. The CDR3 DNA reads TGTGCCAGCACTCTCACGAACAACTATGGCTACACCTTC.

This clonotype was detected many times. This chain joins TRBV28 and TRBJ1-2; 7 bases fit TRBD1. Germline V lookup: CDR1 MDHEN, CDR2 SYDVKM. The CDR3 runs to 14 residues. V was pared by 5 bases and J by 4 bases, with 7 bases of the junction left unmatched. The CDR3 protein is CASSPRQGVYGYTF. The DNA for the CDR3 is TGTGCCAGCAGTCCCCGTCAGGGGGTCTATGGCTACACCTTC.

The chain carries TRBV3-1 and TRBJ2-1; 8 nucleotides match TRBD2. CDR3 length: 14 amino acids. V lost 0 bases and J lost 8; bases outside the gene matches: 3. From germline, CDR1 is LGHDT and CDR2 YNNKEL (reference sequence). Written as DNA, the CDR3 is TGTGCCAGCAGCCAAGATCCGACTAGCGATGAGCAGTTCTTC. Protein product: CASSQDPTSDEQFF.

This clonotype was picked up a small number of times. A read error is the likely source, as a far larger clone sits one nucleotide away. This chain joins TRBV20-1 and TRBJ2-7; 7 positions match TRBD2. The CDR3 loop spans 12 amino acids. Looked up from germline, CDR1 is DFQATT and CDR2 is SNEGSKA (reference sequence). The V gene end was trimmed by 7 bases and the J gene end by 5 bases; junction bases not matched to a gene: 8. CDR3 DNA: TGCAGTGTAACACCAGCGGGAAACGAGCAGTACTTC. Translated: CSVTPAGNEQYF.

The chain is built from TRBV6-5 and TRBJ1-2; the D gene is possibly TRBD1 (5 bases). The CDR3 covers 13 residues. Germline CDR1 is MNHEY and CDR2 is SVGAGI. Deletions cut 4 bases from V and 2 bases from J, with 8 bases between. CDR3 DNA: TGTGCCAGCAGTTTCGACAGCAACTATGGCTACACCTTC. This codes for CASSFDSNYGYTF.

This clonotype came up many times. This chain joins TRBV29-1 and TRBJ1-1; D may be TRBD1 (5 bases). Per the germline V gene, CDR1 is SQVTM and CDR2 is ANQGSEA. This CDR3 comprises 12 residues. Trimming pared 7 bases from V and 1 base from J, leaving 10 bases between. The CDR3 DNA reads as TGCAGCGAGTTGAGGGGGAACACTGAAGCTTTCTTT. Protein sequence: CSELRGNTEAFF.

The chain is built from TRBV7-9 and TRBJ1-1; TRBD1 might be the D (6 bases). CDR1 and CDR2 (germline): SEHNR, FQNEAQ (reference sequence). Trimming took 5 bases from V and 3 from J, leaving 13 bases between them. The CDR3 extends over 14 amino acids. DNA of the CDR3: TGTGCCAGCAGCGAGGGGGGATGGGACACTGAAGCTTTCTTT. Translation gives CASSEGGWDTEAFF.

This clonotype has at least ten counts. This sequence joins TRBV18 and TRBJ1-1; perhaps TRBD1 as D (5 bases). Between the trimmed V and J ends, which lost 1 base and 5 bases, there was a span of 14 bases. The V gene's germline CDR1 is KGHSH and CDR2 LQKENI. The CDR3 consists of 15 residues. The CDR3 region is CASSPLVGGGTEAFF. CDR3 bases: TGTGCCAGCTCACCACTCGTGGGGGGAGGGACTGAAGCTTTCTTT.

There are many counts of this clonotype. This chain joins TRBV2 and TRBJ1-2, with a weak D call TRBD1 (6 bases). The CDR3 has 16 amino acids. Trimming stripped 2 bases from V and 7 bases from J, with 20 bases between. The germline gives CDR1 SNHLY, CDR2 FYNNEI. Written as DNA, the CDR3 is TGTGCCAGCAGTGAAACTCTACAGGGATCCCCCGGTGGCTACACCTTC. The encoded protein is CASSETLQGSPGGYTF.

The chain employs TRBV12-5 and TRBJ2-2; 9 nucleotides match TRBD2. CDR1 and CDR2 from the germline V gene are LGHNT and FRNRAP. This CDR3 has 16 residues. Losses at the gene ends were 3 bases for V and 3 bases for J; bases not matched to a gene: 5. The CDR3 DNA reads as TGTGCTAGTGGTTTCCGGACTAGCGAGGACACCGGGGAGCTGTTTTTT. Its protein product is CASGFRTSEDTGELFF.

This clonotype was seen ten or more times. The chain combines TRBV5-1 with TRBJ2-7; possibly TRBD2 for D (5 bases). Germline-derived CDR1 and CDR2 are SGHRS and YFSETQ. Trimming pared 4 bases from V and 9 bases from J, leaving 11 bases between. This CDR3 comprises 11 residues. The CDR3: CASSPAEVQYF. CDR3 in DNA: TGCGCCAGCAGCCCGGCGGAGGTGCAGTACTTC.

This clonotype was counted only a few times. The chain is built from TRBV18 and TRBJ2-7, with TRBD2 matching 8 bases. The CDR3 covers 17 residues. V shed 3 bases, J shed 2 bases, and the junction held 12 bases outside the gene matches. Germline CDR1 is KGHSH and CDR2 is LQKENI. The CDR3 sequence: CASSPDISGSAPYEQYF. The CDR3 nucleotides are TGTGCCAGCTCACCTGATATAAGCGGGAGTGCCCCCTACGAGCAGTACTTC.

This clonotype has ten or more counts. The rearrangement links TRBV5-1 to TRBJ2-1; TRBD2 aligns across 10 bases. Trimming removed 1 base from V and 5 bases from J; junction bases left unmatched: 6. Germline lookup yields CDR1 SGHRS and CDR2 YFSETQ. The CDR3 loop spans 16 amino acids. CDR3 region: CASSLSGRALDNEQFF. CDR3 coding DNA: TGCGCCAGCAGCTTGAGCGGGAGGGCCCTCGACAATGAGCAGTTCTTC.